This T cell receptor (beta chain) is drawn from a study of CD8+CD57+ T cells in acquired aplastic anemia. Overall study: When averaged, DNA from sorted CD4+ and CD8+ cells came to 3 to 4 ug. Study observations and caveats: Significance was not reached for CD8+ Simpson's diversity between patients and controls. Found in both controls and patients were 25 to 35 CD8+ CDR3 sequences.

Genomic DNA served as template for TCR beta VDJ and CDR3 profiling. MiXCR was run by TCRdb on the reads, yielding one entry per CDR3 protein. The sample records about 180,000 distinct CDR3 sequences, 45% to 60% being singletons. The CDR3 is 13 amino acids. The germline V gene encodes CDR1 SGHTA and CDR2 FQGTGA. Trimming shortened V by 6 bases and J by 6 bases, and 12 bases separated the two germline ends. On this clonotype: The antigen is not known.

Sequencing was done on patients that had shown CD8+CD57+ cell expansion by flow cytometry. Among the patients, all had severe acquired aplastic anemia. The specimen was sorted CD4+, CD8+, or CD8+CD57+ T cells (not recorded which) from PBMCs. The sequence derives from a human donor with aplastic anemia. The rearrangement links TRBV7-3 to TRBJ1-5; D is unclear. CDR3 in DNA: TGTGCCAGCAGTGGCGTGGGAGGTCAGCCCCAGCATTTT. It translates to CASSGVGGQPQHF.